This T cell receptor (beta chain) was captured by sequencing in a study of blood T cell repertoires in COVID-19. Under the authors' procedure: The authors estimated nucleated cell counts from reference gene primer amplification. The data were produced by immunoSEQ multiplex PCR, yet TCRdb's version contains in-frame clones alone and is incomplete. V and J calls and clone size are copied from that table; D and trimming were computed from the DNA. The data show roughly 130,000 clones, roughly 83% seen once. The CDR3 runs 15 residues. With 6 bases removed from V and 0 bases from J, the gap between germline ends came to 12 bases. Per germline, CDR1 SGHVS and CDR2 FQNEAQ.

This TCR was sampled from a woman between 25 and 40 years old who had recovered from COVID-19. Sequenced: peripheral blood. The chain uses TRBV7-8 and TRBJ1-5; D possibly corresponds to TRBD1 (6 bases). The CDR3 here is CASRAGTSSNQPQHF. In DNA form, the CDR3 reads TGTGCCAGCAGAGCCGGGACATCTAGCAATCAGCCCCAGCATTTT.